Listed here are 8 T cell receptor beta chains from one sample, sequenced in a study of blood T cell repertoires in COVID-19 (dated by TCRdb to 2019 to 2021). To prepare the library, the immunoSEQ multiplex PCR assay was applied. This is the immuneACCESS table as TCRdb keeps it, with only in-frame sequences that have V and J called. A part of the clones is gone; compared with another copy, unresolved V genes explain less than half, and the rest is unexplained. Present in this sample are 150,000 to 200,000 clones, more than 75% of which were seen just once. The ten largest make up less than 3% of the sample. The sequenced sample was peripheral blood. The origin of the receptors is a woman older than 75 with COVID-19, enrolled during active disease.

The CDR3 nucleotides read TGTGCCAGCAGCCCGCTCTCTAGCGGGAACACAGATACGCAGTATTTT. This codes for CASSPLSSGNTDTQYF. The chain uses TRBV7-6 and TRBJ2-3; 9 nucleotides line up with TRBD2. The CDR3 sequence is 16 residues long. V trimming: 5 bases; J trimming: 2 bases; junction bases outside the gene matches: 8. Looked up from germline, CDR1 is SGHVS and CDR2 is FNYEAQ.

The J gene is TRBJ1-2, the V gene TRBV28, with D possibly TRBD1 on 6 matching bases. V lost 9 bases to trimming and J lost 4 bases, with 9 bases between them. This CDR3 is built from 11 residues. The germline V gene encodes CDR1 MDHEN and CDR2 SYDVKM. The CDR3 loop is CASWDTYGYTF. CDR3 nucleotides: TGTGCCAGTTGGGACACCTATGGCTACACCTTC.

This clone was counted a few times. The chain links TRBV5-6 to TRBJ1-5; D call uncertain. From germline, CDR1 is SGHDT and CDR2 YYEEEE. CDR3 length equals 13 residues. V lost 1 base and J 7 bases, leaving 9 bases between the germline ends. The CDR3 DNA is TGTGCCAGCAGCTTGAGCGGCGGGCAGCCCCAGCATTTT. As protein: CASSLSGGQPQHF.

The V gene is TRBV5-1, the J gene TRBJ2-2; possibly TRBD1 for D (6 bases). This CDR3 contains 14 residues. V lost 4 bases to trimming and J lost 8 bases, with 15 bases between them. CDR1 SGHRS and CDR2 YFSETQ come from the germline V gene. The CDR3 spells CASSDTGSNGELFF. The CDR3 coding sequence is TGCGCCAGCAGCGATACAGGGTCAAATGGGGAGCTGTTTTTT. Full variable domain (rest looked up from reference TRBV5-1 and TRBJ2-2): KAGVTQTPRYLIKTRGQQVTLSCSPISGHRSVSWYQQTPGQGLQFLFEYFSETQRNKGNFPGRFSGRQFSNSRSEMNVSTLELGDSALYLCASSDTGSNGELFFGEGSRLTVL.

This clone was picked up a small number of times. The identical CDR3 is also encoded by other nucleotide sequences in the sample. CDR3 sequence (DNA): TGTGCCAGCAGTGACTCTAGCGGGAGTTACAATGAGCAGTTCTTC. Translating it yields CASSDSSGSYNEQFF. The rearrangement joins TRBV6-4 to TRBJ2-1; 9 bases are shared with TRBD2. V was pared by 0 bases and J by 4 bases, with 1 base of the junction left unmatched. There are 15 residues in the CDR3. CDR1 and CDR2 from the germline V gene are MRHNA and SNTAGT.

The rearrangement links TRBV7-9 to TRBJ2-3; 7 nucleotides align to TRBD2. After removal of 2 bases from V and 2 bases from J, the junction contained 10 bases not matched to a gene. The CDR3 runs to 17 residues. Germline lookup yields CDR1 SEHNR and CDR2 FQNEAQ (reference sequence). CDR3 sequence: CASSLRSMSGATDTQYF. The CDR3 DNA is TGTGCCAGCAGCTTAAGATCTATGAGCGGGGCCACAGATACGCAGTATTTT.

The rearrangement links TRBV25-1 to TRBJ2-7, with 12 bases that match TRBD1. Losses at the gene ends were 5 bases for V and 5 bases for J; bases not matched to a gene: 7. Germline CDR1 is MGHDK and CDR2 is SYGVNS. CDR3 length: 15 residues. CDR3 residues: CASSLTGTGGNEQYF. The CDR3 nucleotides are TGTGCCAGCAGTTTAACCGGGACAGGGGGCAACGAGCAGTACTTC.

CDR3 in DNA: TGTGCCACCAGGGCCGGGACAGGGGTTAATTCACCCCTCCACTTT. Translated: CATRAGTGVNSPLHF. The chain uses TRBV15 and TRBJ1-6; 10 nucleotides line up with TRBD1. Germline trimming cut 6 bases from V and 6 bases from J; bases unmatched to any gene: 5. The CDR3 has 15 amino acids. Germline CDR1 is LNHNV and CDR2 is YYDKDF (reference sequence).